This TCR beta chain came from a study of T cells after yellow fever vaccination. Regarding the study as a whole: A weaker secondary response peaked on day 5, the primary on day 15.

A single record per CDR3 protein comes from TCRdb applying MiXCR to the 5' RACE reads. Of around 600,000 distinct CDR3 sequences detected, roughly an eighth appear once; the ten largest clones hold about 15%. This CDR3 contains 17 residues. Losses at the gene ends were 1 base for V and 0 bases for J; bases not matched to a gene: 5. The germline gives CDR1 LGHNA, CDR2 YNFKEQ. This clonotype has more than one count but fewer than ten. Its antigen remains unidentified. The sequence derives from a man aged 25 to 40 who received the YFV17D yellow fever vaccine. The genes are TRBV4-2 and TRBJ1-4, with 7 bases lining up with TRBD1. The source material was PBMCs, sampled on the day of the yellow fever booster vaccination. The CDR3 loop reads CASSQVGQGATNEKLFF. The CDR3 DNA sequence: TGTGCCAGCAGCCAAGTCGGGCAGGGGGCAACTAATGAAAAACTGTTTTTT.